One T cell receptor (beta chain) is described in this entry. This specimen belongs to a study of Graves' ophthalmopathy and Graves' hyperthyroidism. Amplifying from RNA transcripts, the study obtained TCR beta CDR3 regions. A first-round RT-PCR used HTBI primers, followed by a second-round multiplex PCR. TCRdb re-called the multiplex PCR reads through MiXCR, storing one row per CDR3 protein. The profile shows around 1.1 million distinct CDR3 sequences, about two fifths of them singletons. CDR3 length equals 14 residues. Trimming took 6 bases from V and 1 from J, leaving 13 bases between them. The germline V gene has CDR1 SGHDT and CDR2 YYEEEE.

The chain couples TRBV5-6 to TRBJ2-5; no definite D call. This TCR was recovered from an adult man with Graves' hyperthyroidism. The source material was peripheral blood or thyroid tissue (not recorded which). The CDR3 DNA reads TGTGCCAGCACCCCATTTTCCCGCCAAGAGACCCAGTACTTC. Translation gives CASTPFSRQETQYF.